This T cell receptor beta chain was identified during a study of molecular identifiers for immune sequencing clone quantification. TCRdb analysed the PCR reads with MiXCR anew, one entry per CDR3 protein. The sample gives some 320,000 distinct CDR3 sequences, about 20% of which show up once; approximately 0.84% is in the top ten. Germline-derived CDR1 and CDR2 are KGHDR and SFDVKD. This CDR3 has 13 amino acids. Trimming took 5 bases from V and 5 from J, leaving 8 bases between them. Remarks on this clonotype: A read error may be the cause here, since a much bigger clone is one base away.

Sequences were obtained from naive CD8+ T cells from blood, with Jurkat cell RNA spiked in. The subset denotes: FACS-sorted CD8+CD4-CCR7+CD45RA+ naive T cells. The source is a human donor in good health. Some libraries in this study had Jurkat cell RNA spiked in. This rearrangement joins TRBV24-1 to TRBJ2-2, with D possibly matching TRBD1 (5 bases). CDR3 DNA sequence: TGTGCCACCAGTGGTCAGGGAACCGGGGAGCTGTTTTTT. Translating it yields CATSGQGTGELFF.